The next 28 T cell receptor beta chains were all read from a single sample in a study of T-cell memory formation after mild COVID-19. TCRdb itself ran the 5' RACE reads through MiXCR, one entry per CDR3 protein. The profile shows roughly 400,000 distinct CDR3 sequences, 15% to 20% of them singletons. The sequenced sample consisted of PBMCs or a T cell subset sorted from them (not recorded which). The receptors stem from a man younger than 35 who had mild COVID-19 (a few samples of this study predate the infection). Cell type and time point are not known.

At least ten counts were recorded for this clonotype. This chain links TRBV5-1 with TRBJ1-4; D might be TRBD1 (5 bases). Germline V gene data show CDR1 as SGHRS and CDR2 as YFSETQ. The CDR3 sequence is 14 residues long. Trimming cost V 3 bases and J 1 base, with 7 bases left between them. CDR3 coding DNA: TGCGCCAGCAGCTCGGACATAACTAATGAAAAACTGTTTTTT. This translates into CASSSDITNEKLFF. The variable domain in full, completed from reference TRBV5-1 and TRBJ1-4, reads KAGVTQTPRYLIKTRGQQVTLSCSPISGHRSVSWYQQTPGQGLQFLFEYFSETQRNKGNFPGRFSGRQFSNSRSEMNVSTLELGDSALYLCASSSDITNEKLFFGSGTQLSVL.

The V call is TRBV7-6, the J call TRBJ2-2; 7 bases agree with TRBD2. V was pared by 5 bases and J by 5 bases, with 8 bases of the junction left unmatched. This CDR3 has 15 residues. Germline V CDR1 and CDR2: SGHVS, FNYEAQ. Written as DNA, the CDR3 is TGTGCCAGCAGCCCAGCGGGGTTTGGGACCGGGGAGCTGTTTTTT. The encoded protein is CASSPAGFGTGELFF.

This clonotype was counted between two and nine times. The gene calls are TRBV7-2 and TRBJ2-7, with no clear D. V was cut by 5 bases and J by 2 bases, with 10 bases left in between. Per germline, CDR1 SGHTA and CDR2 FQGNSA. The CDR3 is 13 residues long. This chain's CDR3 is CASSRDPPYEQYV. The DNA for the CDR3 is TGTGCCAGCAGCCGTGACCCGCCCTACGAGCAGTACGTC.

The rearrangement uses TRBV15 and TRBJ1-2, with 10 bases that match TRBD1. The junction had 6 bases not matched to a gene; V was cut back by 0 bases and J by 8 bases. The germline V gene encodes CDR1 LNHNV and CDR2 YYDKDF (reference sequence). There are 15 residues in the CDR3. Here the CDR3 reads CATSREVWDRGGYTF. In DNA form, the CDR3 reads TGTGCCACCAGCAGAGAAGTATGGGACAGGGGAGGCTACACCTTC.

The chain is built from TRBV19 and TRBJ2-7; D gene unclear. CDR3 length equals 14 residues. Deletions cut 2 bases from V and 3 bases from J, with 11 bases between. Germline lookup yields CDR1 LNHDA and CDR2 SQIVND (reference sequence). The CDR3 loop is CASSISPRDYEQYF. CDR3 nucleotide sequence: TGTGCCAGTAGTATATCACCAAGGGACTACGAGCAGTACTTC.

The chain uses TRBV2 and TRBJ1-1; possibly TRBD1 for D (6 bases). The V and J ends lost 4 bases and 0 bases respectively, with 9 bases between them. Germline V lookup: CDR1 SNHLY, CDR2 FYNNEI. This CDR3 is built from 14 residues. The CDR3 coding sequence is TGTGCCAGCAGTGCATGGACAGTGAACACTGAAGCTTTCTTT. This gives the protein CASSAWTVNTEAFF.

This clonotype was seen many times. The chain combines TRBV11-3 with TRBJ2-1, with 10 bases fitting TRBD2. This CDR3 has 15 amino acids. V lost 2 bases and J lost 2; bases outside the gene matches: 0. Germline-derived CDR1 and CDR2 are SGHNT and YENEEA. The CDR3: CASSLTSGAYNEQFF. The CDR3 DNA is TGTGCCAGCAGCTTAACTAGCGGGGCCTACAATGAGCAGTTCTTC.

This clonotype was detected only a few times. V is TRBV12-3 or TRBV12-4 and J is TRBJ1-3; the match to TRBD1 covers 11 bases. Trimming cost V 7 bases and J 0 bases; bases outside gene matches: 8. This CDR3 has 17 amino acids. The DNA of the CDR3 is TGTGCCAGCAACGGACAGGGGGCGAGGTCCTCTGGAAACACCATATATTTT. The encoded protein is CASNGQGARSSGNTIYF.

V is TRBV28 and J is TRBJ2-1; D ambiguous. Germline CDR1 and CDR2: MDHEN and SYDVKM. This CDR3 is built from 13 residues. The V and J ends lost 8 bases and 7 bases respectively, with 15 bases between them. The CDR3 sequence: CASVTGPKNEQFF. In DNA form, the CDR3 reads TGTGCCAGCGTTACTGGCCCGAAGAATGAGCAGTTCTTC.

This clonotype has more than one count but fewer than ten. This rearrangement joins TRBV12-3 or TRBV12-4 to TRBJ1-2; 9 nucleotides match TRBD1. The length of the CDR3 is 14 residues. J gave up 8 bases and V 7 bases, and 11 bases lay outside the gene matches. The CDR3 coding sequence is TGTGCCAGCAACCTGGTACAGGGGGCGCAGGGCTACACCTTC. Translation: CASNLVQGAQGYTF.

The chain has TRBV2 and TRBJ1-2, with TRBD1 matching over 8 bases. Germline V lookup: CDR1 SNHLY, CDR2 FYNNEI. The J segment lost 4 bases and the V segment lost 8 bases, leaving 6 bases of the junction unmatched. The CDR3 is 13 amino acids. CDR3 sequence reads: CASEATGGYGYTF. DNA of the CDR3: TGTGCCAGCGAGGCAACAGGGGGCTATGGCTACACCTTC.

The chain couples TRBV4-3 to TRBJ1-2; D possibly corresponds to TRBD1 (6 bases). Germline V lookup: CDR1 LGHNA, CDR2 YSLEER. The ends were cut back, 4 bases at V and 3 bases at J, with 12 bases in the middle. The CDR3 runs 14 residues. The CDR3: CASSLRTVHYGYTF. For the CDR3, the DNA is TGCGCCAGCAGCCTCCGGACAGTACACTATGGCTACACCTTC.

The CDR3 DNA is TGTGCCAGCAGTTTTATGAGGGGATTTACGAACACTGAAGCTTTCTTT. Its protein is CASSFMRGFTNTEAFF. The rearrangement uses TRBV27 and TRBJ1-1; possibly TRBD1 for D (5 bases). V lost 3 bases and J lost 1, with 15 bases in between. Germline V gene data show CDR1 as MNHEY and CDR2 as SMNVEV (reference sequence). The CDR3 is made up of 16 amino acids.

The gene calls are TRBV4-3 and TRBJ2-6; TRBD2 is a possible D gene (7 bases). Trimming removed 4 bases at V and 3 bases at J, with 13 bases between. Germline V gene sequence: CDR1 LGHNA, CDR2 YSLEER. This CDR3 contains 16 residues. CDR3 in DNA: TGCGCCAGCAGCCCTGGGGGGGGCGGTGGGGCCAACGTCCTGACTTTC. Translated, it gives CASSPGGGGGANVLTF.

This clonotype has a handful of counts. This chain connects TRBV7-3 to TRBJ2-1; a weak D match, TRBD2 (5 bases). This CDR3 is 14 amino acids long. V shed 1 base and J shed 5 bases, with 9 bases lying between them. The V gene's germline CDR1 is SGHTA and CDR2 FQGTGA. The CDR3 DNA is TGTGCCAGCAGCTTAAGTCGGGGTAACAATGAGCAGTTCTTC. This gives the protein CASSLSRGNNEQFF.

V is TRBV23-1 and J is TRBJ1-2; D is possibly TRBD1 (6 bases). TRBV23-1 falls under the ORF class, with uncertain function. The germline V and J ends were trimmed by 0 bases and 4 bases, with 18 bases remaining between them. There are 17 residues in the CDR3. The CDR3 DNA reads as TGCGCCAGCAGTCAATCGGGGCCGGAGGACAGCCTCTATGGCTACACCTTC. Its translation is CASSQSGPEDSLYGYTF.

A few counts support this clonotype. CDR3 protein: CASRLQGAQGNTIYF. DNA for the CDR3: TGTGCCAGCAGACTGCAGGGGGCGCAGGGAAACACCATATATTTT. J is TRBJ1-3 and V is TRBV6-6, with 8 nucleotides matching TRBD1. The CDR3 has 15 amino acids. Germline-derived CDR1 and CDR2 are MNHNY and SVGAGI (reference sequence). Trimming removed 6 bases from V and 4 bases from J; junction bases left unmatched: 8.

This sequence joins TRBV10-2 and TRBJ1-6; 8 bases line up with TRBD1. The trim removed 2 bases at V and 8 bases at J, leaving 5 bases unmatched. This CDR3 has 15 residues. Germline V lookup: CDR1 WSHSY, CDR2 SAAADI. As DNA, the CDR3 is TGCGCCAGCAGTGAGATACAGGGGGGTTATTCACCCCTCCACTTT. Protein sequence: CASSEIQGGYSPLHF.

This clonotype was counted only a few times. The chain combines TRBV6-2 or TRBV6-3 with TRBJ2-7; the match to TRBD2 covers 8 bases. Germline V lookup: CDR1 MNHEY, CDR2 SVGEGT. V lost 6 bases and J lost 0; bases outside the gene matches: 7. This CDR3 contains 15 residues. CDR3 coding DNA: TGTGCCAGCAGAGTGGGACTAGGCAGCTCCTACGAGCAGTACTTC. It is translated as CASRVGLGSSYEQYF.

This clonotype has just a few counts. The chain uses TRBV27 and TRBJ2-7, with D perhaps assigned TRBD1 or TRBD2 (5 bases each). The CDR3 totals 15 residues. Germline V gene lookup returns CDR1 MNHEY and CDR2 SMNVEV (reference sequence). V gave up 2 bases and J gave up 2 bases, with 13 bases separating them. CDR3 in amino acids: CASSLRGVGTYEQYV. In DNA, the CDR3 is TGTGCCAGCAGTTTACGAGGGGTCGGAACCTACGAGCAGTACGTC.

This clonotype was observed at least ten times. CDR3: CASSPGTGGNEQFF. The CDR3 region has the DNA TGTGCCAGCAGTCCCGGGACAGGGGGCAATGAGCAGTTCTTC. The rearrangement uses TRBV6-7 and TRBJ2-1, with 11 bases aligning to TRBD1. TRBV6-7 is flagged as an ORF with uncertain function. Trimming took 5 bases from V and 6 from J; bases not matched to a gene: 3. The CDR3 has 14 amino acids.

The J gene is TRBJ2-7, the V gene TRBV7-2; D assignment may be TRBD1 or TRBD2 (5 bases each). Trimming pared 1 base from V and 0 bases from J, leaving 13 bases between. CDR1 SGHTA and CDR2 FQGNSA come from the germline V gene. This CDR3 has 16 residues. This CDR3 reads CASSLEPGPHSYEQYF. The CDR3, as DNA: TGTGCCAGCAGCTTAGAACCGGGGCCCCACTCCTACGAGCAGTACTTC.

This clonotype was recorded at least ten times. J is TRBJ2-7 and V is TRBV12-3 or TRBV12-4; the D gene is possibly TRBD1 (5 bases). Trimming removed 5 bases from V and 6 bases from J, with 11 bases in between. The CDR3 covers 12 residues. DNA of the CDR3: TGTGCCAGCAGTGACAGTTTGGGCGAGCAGTACGTC. Translating gives CASSDSLGEQYV.

This clonotype was found a few times. The CDR3 sequence: CASTGGAEGYTF. DNA of the CDR3: TGTGCCAGCACCGGGGGAGCGGAAGGCTACACCTTC. V gene TRBV2 combines with J gene TRBJ1-2, with D possibly matching TRBD1 (5 bases). CDR3 length: 12 residues. The germline V gene encodes CDR1 SNHLY and CDR2 FYNNEI. Trimming removed 7 bases from V and 8 bases from J, with 14 bases in between.

This clonotype was observed a few times. This chain connects TRBV6-2 or TRBV6-3 to TRBJ2-1; D call uncertain. The CDR3 covers 15 residues. The V gene's germline CDR1 is MNHEY and CDR2 SVGEGT. V lost 7 bases to trimming and J lost 6 bases, with 19 bases between them. The CDR3 loop is CASTTPRVRANEQFF. Here the CDR3 DNA reads TGTGCCAGCACCACCCCTAGGGTAAGGGCCAATGAGCAGTTCTTC.

The chain employs TRBV24-1 and TRBJ2-5, with no clear D. CDR1 and CDR2 from the germline V gene are KGHDR and SFDVKD. The CDR3 contains 13 residues. V was cut by 1 base and J by 7 bases, with 9 bases left in between. Here the CDR3 DNA reads TGTGCCACCAGTGATTTCCTTGTGGGGACCCAGTACTTC. Translating gives CATSDFLVGTQYF.

The chain has TRBV9 and TRBJ2-2; weak D call: TRBD2 (5 bases). The V and J ends lost 4 bases and 6 bases respectively, with 13 bases between them. The CDR3 has 14 amino acids. CDR1 SGDLS and CDR2 YYNGEE come from the germline V gene. The CDR3 region has the DNA TGTGCCAGCAGCCCCCGGAATAGCGCCGGGGAGCTGTTTTTT. Translation: CASSPRNSAGELFF.

V usage is TRBV6-1 and J usage is TRBJ2-7; D gene ambiguous. The length of the CDR3 is 13 residues. Germline CDR1 is MNHNS and CDR2 is SASEGT. V was cut by 3 bases and J by 5 bases, with 11 bases left in between. The CDR3 spells CASSDPPLDEQYF. In nucleotides, the CDR3 is TGTGCCAGCAGTGATCCCCCGTTAGACGAGCAGTACTTC.